A single sample is the source of the 31 T cell receptor beta chains below, sequenced in a study of radiotherapy plus CTLA-4 blockade in lung cancer (dated by TCRdb to between 2018 and 2020). The library was produced with the immunoSEQ multiplex PCR assay. Sourced from immuneACCESS, this table was stored by TCRdb with only in-frame sequences that have V and J called. A share of the clones is absent; for the studies checked, an unresolved V gene accounts for under half, and the remainder has no known explanation. The sample table shows 70,000 to 90,000 clones, and under 90% are seen once. Of the sample, 0.79% falls within the top ten clones. The sample in question was peripheral blood, obtained from a patient treated with radiotherapy plus ipilimumab. The receptors were sampled from a human donor with non-small cell lung cancer who had stable disease on radiotherapy plus ipilimumab.

This clone was seen just once. The rearrangement joins TRBV27 to TRBJ2-1; TRBD2 is a possible D gene (6 bases). Germline CDR1 MNHEY, CDR2 SMNVEV (reference sequence). Trimming left V 4 bases short and J 7 bases short, with 17 bases between. The CDR3 totals 15 residues. CDR3 bases: TGTGCCAGCAGTTGGGACCGAGGGAGGTCGAATGAGCAGTTCTTC. Protein: CASSWDRGRSNEQFF.

This clone is a singleton in its sample. The CDR3: CASSQETSVNNEQFF. The CDR3 DNA sequence: TGTGCCAGCAGCCAAGAAACTAGCGTTAACAATGAGCAGTTCTTC. The chain is built from TRBV4-2 and TRBJ2-1; 7 nucleotides line up with TRBD2. V shed 0 bases and J 5 bases; nucleotides not matched to a gene: 4. CDR3 length: 15 residues. Germline CDR1 LGHNA, CDR2 YNFKEQ.

The chain employs TRBV29-1 and TRBJ1-2, with D maybe TRBD1 (5 bases). Germline V gene sequence: CDR1 SQVTM, CDR2 ANQGSEA. The ends were cut back, 6 bases at V and 4 bases at J, with 15 bases in the middle. The CDR3 length is 13 residues. The CDR3 region has the DNA TGCAGCGTCGAGCGGGGGTCGGCCTATGGCTACACCTTC. It codes for CSVERGSAYGYTF.

V is TRBV5-1 and J is TRBJ2-7, with 15 bases identical to TRBD2. Germline lookup yields CDR1 SGHRS and CDR2 YFSETQ. With 3 bases clipped from V and 3 bases from J, the junction kept 4 bases outside the gene matches. This CDR3 has 16 residues. CDR3 coding DNA: TGCGCCAGCAGCTCCCGGACTAGCGGGGGGGTCTACGAGCAGTACTTC. This encodes CASSSRTSGGVYEQYF. Using reference TRBV5-1 and TRBJ2-7 for the parts outside the CDR3, the full variable domain is KAGVTQTPRYLIKTRGQQVTLSCSPISGHRSVSWYQQTPGQGLQFLFEYFSETQRNKGNFPGRFSGRQFSNSRSEMNVSTLELGDSALYLCASSSRTSGGVYEQYFGPGTRLTVT.

The rearrangement joins TRBV10-3 to TRBJ2-1; 10 nucleotides agree with TRBD2. Trimming took 2 bases from V and 5 from J; bases not matched to a gene: 9. This CDR3 comprises 17 residues. Germline assignment: CDR1 ENHRY and CDR2 SYGVKD. The CDR3 loop is CAISEPASGGQDNEQFF. CDR3 bases: TGTGCCATCAGTGAGCCGGCTAGCGGGGGACAAGACAATGAGCAGTTCTTC.

The CDR3 DNA is TGCGCCAGCAGCACAAGGGCAGTCTTCACAGATACGCAGTATTTT. Its protein product is CASSTRAVFTDTQYF. V is TRBV5-1 and J is TRBJ2-3; D is ambiguous. The CDR3 contains 15 residues. Trimming pared 4 bases from V and 2 bases from J, leaving 14 bases between. In germline, CDR1 is SGHRS, CDR2 YFSETQ. Complete variable domain (other parts from reference TRBV5-1 and TRBJ2-3): KAGVTQTPRYLIKTRGQQVTLSCSPISGHRSVSWYQQTPGQGLQFLFEYFSETQRNKGNFPGRFSGRQFSNSRSEMNVSTLELGDSALYLCASSTRAVFTDTQYFGPGTRLTVL.

V is TRBV28 and J is TRBJ1-5; no firm D call. Trimming shortened V by 2 bases and J by 3 bases, and 5 bases separated the two germline ends. Germline lookup yields CDR1 MDHEN and CDR2 SYDVKM. The CDR3 is made up of 13 amino acids. The CDR3 DNA is TGTGCCAGCAGTTTACCCCCCAATCAGCCCCAGCATTTT. Amino acid sequence: CASSLPPNQPQHF.

This clone showed up just a few times. This rearrangement joins TRBV28 to TRBJ2-3; TRBD1 agrees at 8 bases. The CDR3 covers 14 residues. Germline V gene data show CDR1 as MDHEN and CDR2 as SYDVKM. The trim removed 4 bases at V and 5 bases at J, leaving 5 bases unmatched. DNA for the CDR3: TGTGCCAGCAGTTGGGGACAGGTACTAGATACGCAGTATTTT. Translated: CASSWGQVLDTQYF.

The V and J genes are TRBV28 and TRBJ2-7; possibly TRBD2 for D (6 bases). Germline V gives CDR1 MDHEN, CDR2 SYDVKM. The CDR3 is made up of 18 amino acids. Between the trimmed V and J ends, which lost 5 bases and 2 bases, there was a span of 25 bases. Here the CDR3 reads CASSPLGLRLFWPYEQYF. In DNA, the CDR3 is TGTGCCAGCAGTCCTCTAGGACTACGCTTGTTTTGGCCCTACGAGCAGTACTTC.

This chain joins TRBV6-1 and TRBJ1-1, with D perhaps TRBD1 (5 bases). CDR1 is MNHNS and CDR2 is SASEGT in the germline V gene. The CDR3 loop spans 13 amino acids. Trimming pared 1 base from V and 6 bases from J, leaving 9 bases between. The CDR3 DNA reads TGTGCCAGCAGTGAAGGAGGGACCCCTGAAGCTTTCTTT. It encodes CASSEGGTPEAFF.

This clone occurred a few times. The chain carries TRBV28 and TRBJ1-2; TRBD1 aligns across 8 bases. Germline CDR1 and CDR2: MDHEN and SYDVKM. The CDR3 has 13 residues. V trimming: 6 bases; J trimming: 8 bases; junction bases outside the gene matches: 8. The CDR3 reads CASSPTGAGGYTF. The CDR3 DNA sequence: TGTGCCAGCAGCCCGACAGGGGCTGGCGGCTACACCTTC.

For the CDR3, the DNA is TGTGCCAGCAGCCGCGAGGGGGGATCCGAGACCCAGTACTTC. Its translation: CASSREGGSETQYF. The chain joins TRBV7-8 to TRBJ2-5; the D gene could be TRBD1 or TRBD2 (6 bases each). The CDR3 loop spans 14 amino acids. Deletions cut 5 bases from V and 5 bases from J, with 15 bases between. Germline V CDR1 and CDR2: SGHVS, FQNEAQ.

This clone was seen once. The genes are TRBV6-4 and TRBJ1-2; D uncertain. CDR1 and CDR2 (germline): MRHNA, SNTAGT. The CDR3 loop spans 15 amino acids. Trimming removed 0 bases at V and 4 bases at J, with 12 bases between. The CDR3 here is CASSDSFGTAYGYTF. The CDR3 nucleotides read TGTGCCAGCAGTGACTCCTTTGGTACCGCCTATGGCTACACCTTC.

This rearrangement joins TRBV6-5 to TRBJ1-6; 10 nucleotides line up with TRBD1. The CDR3 is made up of 14 amino acids. After removal of 6 bases from V and 7 bases from J, the junction contained 3 bases not matched to a gene. The germline CDR1 and CDR2 sequences are MNHEY and SVGAGI. CDR3 in DNA: TGTGCCAGCAGCCTGGACAGGGGGAATTCACCCCTCCACTTT. This sequence encodes CASSLDRGNSPLHF.

In DNA form, the CDR3 reads TGTGCCAGCGAATTGCCCGGGACGACGTCATCGGGGTATGGCTACACCTTC. This sequence encodes CASELPGTTSSGYGYTF. The gene calls are TRBV19 and TRBJ1-2, with D maybe TRBD1 (5 bases). CDR1 and CDR2 from the germline V gene are LNHDA and SQIVND (reference sequence). CDR3 length: 17 residues. V lost 9 bases and J 5 bases, leaving 28 bases between the germline ends.

The V and J genes are TRBV9 and TRBJ2-2, with 14 nucleotides matching TRBD2. The J segment lost 7 bases and the V segment lost 4 bases, leaving 6 bases of the junction unmatched. The CDR3 is made up of 16 amino acids. CDR1 and CDR2 from the germline V gene are SGDLS and YYNGEE. Here the CDR3 DNA reads TGTGCCAGCAGCCTAGGACTAGCGGGGGGAGGCGGGGAGCTGTTTTTT. Translation gives CASSLGLAGGGGELFF.

The J gene is TRBJ2-5, the V gene TRBV27; 7 bases are shared with TRBD1. This CDR3 has 16 residues. Germline-derived CDR1 and CDR2 are MNHEY and SMNVEV (reference sequence). Trimming at V came to 3 bases and at J to 5 bases, leaving 12 bases not matched to a gene. This CDR3 reads CASSFLTTGERETQYF. The CDR3 DNA is TGTGCCAGCAGTTTTCTCACTACAGGGGAGAGGGAGACCCAGTACTTC.

The chain is built from TRBV5-4 and TRBJ2-3; no reliable D call. The germline CDR1 and CDR2 sequences are SGHNT and YYREEE (reference sequence). The V end lost 5 bases, the J end lost 0 bases, and 10 bases lay between the germline ends. This CDR3 spans 14 amino acids. In DNA, the CDR3 is TGTGCCAGCAGAATACAATATAGCACAGATACGCAGTATTTT. Its protein is CASRIQYSTDTQYF. Full variable domain (rest looked up from reference TRBV5-4 and TRBJ2-3): ETGVTQSPTHLIKTRGQQVTLRCSSQSGHNTVSWYQQALGQGPQFIFQYYREEENGRGNFPPRFSGLQFPNYSSELNVNALELDDSALYLCASRIQYSTDTQYFGPGTRLTVL.

The V gene is TRBV6-1, the J gene TRBJ2-2; D gene uncertain. CDR1 is MNHNS and CDR2 is SASEGT in the germline V gene. CDR3 length: 13 amino acids. V gave up 4 bases and J gave up 5 bases, with 8 bases separating them. The chain's CDR3 is CASSAIRTGELFF. The CDR3 DNA sequence: TGTGCCAGCAGTGCCATCCGGACCGGGGAGCTGTTTTTT.

The chain couples TRBV29-1 to TRBJ2-7; D may be TRBD1 or TRBD2 (5 bases each). This CDR3 is 15 amino acids long. CDR1 and CDR2 from the germline V gene are SQVTM and ANQGSEA. V was shortened by 7 bases and J by 0 bases, with 19 bases between the two germline ends. Written as DNA, the CDR3 is TGCAGCGCAAAAACCGGGACGGGAAGCTCCTACGAGCAGTACTTC. Its protein product is CSAKTGTGSSYEQYF.

This chain links TRBV7-9 with TRBJ2-1; TRBD1 matches 11 bases. The CDR3 is 16 amino acids. Germline CDR1 is SEHNR and CDR2 is FQNEAQ (reference sequence). V trimming: 4 bases; J trimming: 1 base; junction bases outside the gene matches: 3. Written as DNA, the CDR3 is TGTGCCAGCAGCTCGGGACAGGGGGTGTCCTACAATGAGCAGTTCTTC. Amino acid sequence: CASSSGQGVSYNEQFF.

The V gene is TRBV6-1, the J gene TRBJ2-5; the D is unclear. In germline, CDR1 is MNHNS, CDR2 SASEGT. V lost 6 bases to trimming and J lost 2 bases, with 10 bases between them. The CDR3 runs to 13 residues. CDR3 sequence (DNA): TGTGCCAGCAGAGGACGGAGACAAGAGACCCAGTACTTC. Its protein product is CASRGRRQETQYF.

A note on this clone: This sample includes further DNA sequences coding for the same CDR3. This rearrangement joins TRBV7-3 to TRBJ2-1; 13 positions agree with TRBD2. J lost 2 bases, V lost 2 bases, and 0 bases had no gene match. Germline CDR1 is SGHTA and CDR2 is FQGTGA. The CDR3 length is 16 residues. The CDR3 DNA sequence: TGTGCCAGCAGCTTAGGACTAGCGGGAGCCTACAATGAGCAGTTCTTC. Amino acid sequence: CASSLGLAGAYNEQFF.

The genes are TRBV6-1 and TRBJ2-1; D possibly corresponds to TRBD2 (6 bases). The CDR3 has 14 residues. Germline assignment: CDR1 MNHNS and CDR2 SASEGT. With 5 bases removed from V and 2 bases from J, the gap between germline ends came to 10 bases. CDR3: CASSPGLTYNEQFF. In nucleotides, the CDR3 is TGTGCCAGCAGTCCGGGACTTACCTACAATGAGCAGTTCTTC.

The chain links TRBV18 to TRBJ1-2, with 9 bases fitting TRBD1. The J segment lost 4 bases and the V segment lost 4 bases, leaving 4 bases of the junction unmatched. The CDR3 is made up of 14 amino acids. Per the germline V gene, CDR1 is KGHSH and CDR2 is LQKENI. The CDR3 region has the DNA TGTGCCAGCTCACTGGACAGGGGATCCTATGGCTACACCTTC. It is translated as CASSLDRGSYGYTF. The whole variable domain, filled in from reference TRBV18 and TRBJ1-2, reads NAGVMQNPRHLVRRRGQEARLRCSPMKGHSHVYWYRQLPEEGLKFMVYLQKENIIDESGMPKERFSAEFPKEGPSILRIQQVVRGDSAAYFCASSLDRGSYGYTFGSGTRLTVV.

V is TRBV28 and J is TRBJ1-1, with D perhaps matching TRBD1 (5 bases). The V end was cut by 5 bases, the J end by 6 bases, with 16 bases between. Germline values: CDR1 MDHEN, CDR2 SYDVKM. The CDR3 length is 14 residues. The CDR3 bases are TGTGCCAGCAGTCCCCATGGGGCCCCACCTGAAGCTTTCTTT. Its protein product is CASSPHGAPPEAFF.

The DNA of the CDR3 is TGTGCCAGCAGTTCCAGCGGGAGGGGCACAGATACGCAGTATTTT. It codes for CASSSSGRGTDTQYF. The gene calls are TRBV27 and TRBJ2-3, with 10 positions matching TRBD2. This CDR3 comprises 15 residues. CDR1 and CDR2 (germline): MNHEY, SMNVEV (reference sequence). Unmatched junction bases numbered 2, after V lost 4 bases and J lost 1 base.

This clone is a singleton in its sample. The genes are TRBV28 and TRBJ2-7; no reliable D call. The length of the CDR3 is 13 residues. The germline CDR1 and CDR2 sequences are MDHEN and SYDVKM. Trimming left V 6 bases short and J 3 bases short, with 12 bases between. The DNA for the CDR3 is TGTGCCAGCAGCCCTGATAGTTTCTACGAGCAGTACTTC. It codes for CASSPDSFYEQYF.

This clone was observed a few times. The V call is TRBV9, the J call TRBJ2-7; D possibly matches TRBD1 or TRBD2 (6 bases each). The CDR3 totals 15 residues. Per germline, CDR1 SGDLS and CDR2 YYNGEE. The germline V and J ends were trimmed by 1 base and 3 bases, with 14 bases remaining between them. For the CDR3, the DNA is TGTGCCAGCAGCGTATCGGGGGCGCGTGGCTACGAGCAGTACTTC. It codes for CASSVSGARGYEQYF.

V and J are TRBV6-5 and TRBJ2-3, with TRBD1 matching 9 bases. V was clipped by 9 bases and J by 5 bases; unmatched bases: 9. This CDR3 comprises 14 residues. CDR1 and CDR2 (germline): MNHEY, SVGAGI. CDR3 residues: CASREQGAKDTQYF. The CDR3 nucleotides are TGTGCCAGTAGGGAACAGGGGGCCAAAGATACGCAGTATTTT.

For the CDR3, the DNA is TGTGCCAGCAGCTTAGCGGCGAGCGGGTACGAGCAGTACTTC. Protein: CASSLAASGYEQYF. The V call is TRBV7-8, the J call TRBJ2-7; a possible D gene is TRBD2 (6 bases). The CDR3 spans 14 residues. Between the trimmed V and J ends, which lost 0 bases and 4 bases, there was a span of 10 bases. Germline V gives CDR1 SGHVS, CDR2 FQNEAQ. Variable domain in full (rest from reference TRBV7-8 and TRBJ2-7): GAGVSQSPRYKVAKRGQDVALRCDPISGHVSLFWYQQALGQGPEFLTYFQNEAQLDKSGLPSDRFFAERPEGSVSTLKIQRTQQEDSAVYLCASSLAASGYEQYFGPGTRLTVT.